These 11 T cell receptor beta chains were sequenced from one sample in a study of T cells after yellow fever vaccination. Using its own MiXCR run on the 5' RACE reads, TCRdb lists one record per CDR3 protein. Here the sample spans 450,000 to 550,000 distinct CDR3 sequences, roughly a fifth being singletons. The specimen comprised PBMCs, sampled 15 days after the yellow fever booster vaccination. All receptors come from a man aged 25-45 years who received the YFV17D yellow fever vaccine.

This clonotype was counted only a few times. V usage is TRBV7-9 and J usage is TRBJ1-1, with D tentatively TRBD1 (6 bases). From germline, CDR1 is SEHNR and CDR2 FQNEAQ (reference sequence). This CDR3 spans 15 amino acids. Trimming took 5 bases from V and 2 from J, leaving 15 bases between them. The CDR3 bases are TGTGCCAGCAGCCTACGACAGGATTTAAACACTGAAGCTTTCTTT. Its translation is CASSLRQDLNTEAFF. The whole variable domain, remainder taken from reference TRBV7-9 and TRBJ1-1, is DTGVSQNPRHKITKRGQNVTFRCDPISEHNRLYWYRQTLGQGPEFLTYFQNEAQLEKSRLLSDRFSAERPKGSFSTLEIQRTEQGDSAMYLCASSLRQDLNTEAFFGQGTRLTVV.

In its sample, this clonotype was seen many times. The chain joins TRBV7-2 to TRBJ2-3; D assignment may be TRBD1 or TRBD2 (6 bases each). V shed 6 bases and J shed 2 bases, with 9 bases lying between them. CDR3 length: 13 amino acids. Looked up from germline, CDR1 is SGHTA and CDR2 is FQGNSA. CDR3 DNA sequence: TGTGCCAGCAGACAGGGACTCACAGATACGCAGTATTTT. Encoded protein: CASRQGLTDTQYF.

This clonotype has a count of ten or more. The rearrangement joins TRBV6-2 or TRBV6-3 to TRBJ2-1; possibly TRBD2 for D (6 bases). Trimming removed 6 bases at V and 4 bases at J, with 13 bases between. CDR1 and CDR2 from the germline V gene are MNHEY and SVGEGT. CDR3 length equals 14 residues. The CDR3 DNA sequence: TGTGCCAGCAGCTTCGGAGGGGAATACAATGAGCAGTTCTTC. It codes for CASSFGGEYNEQFF.

This chain links TRBV20-1 with TRBJ2-1; D possibly corresponds to TRBD2 (7 bases). Germline V gene sequence: CDR1 DFQATT, CDR2 SNEGSKA (reference sequence). V shed 6 bases and J shed 3 bases, with 15 bases lying between them. The CDR3 spans 14 residues. CDR3 coding DNA: TGCAGTGCCCCGCGGGGGACACTCTACAATGAGCAGTTCTTC. Amino acids: CSAPRGTLYNEQFF.

A word on this clonotype: One end of the junction fails to match germline, which may point to a read error. This chain connects TRBV20-1 to TRBJ2-3, with TRBD2 identical over 8 bases. The CDR3 sequence is 13 residues long. CDR1 is DFQATT and CDR2 is SNEGSKA in the germline V gene (reference sequence). The CDR3 sequence is CRASGPGTDTQYF. As DNA, the CDR3 is TGCAGGGCTAGCGGGCCGGGGACAGATACGCAGTATTTT.

This clonotype has more than one count but fewer than ten. The chain couples TRBV7-2 to TRBJ2-7; TRBD2 might be the D (6 bases). V was pared by 1 base and J by 2 bases, with 18 bases between. The germline CDR1 and CDR2 sequences are SGHTA and FQGNSA. The CDR3 sequence is 17 residues long. CDR3 amino acids: CASSLGVGRQLPYEQYF. DNA for the CDR3: TGTGCCAGCAGCTTAGGAGTGGGGAGGCAGTTGCCCTACGAGCAGTACTTC.

This clonotype was counted only a few times. V gene TRBV20-1 combines with J gene TRBJ2-1, with 10 nucleotides matching TRBD2. The CDR3 contains 15 residues. Trimming took 1 base from V and 7 from J; bases not matched to a gene: 7. CDR1 and CDR2 (germline): DFQATT, SNEGSKA (reference sequence). The CDR3 spells CSARVPLAGVNEQFF. CDR3 nucleotide sequence: TGCAGTGCTAGAGTTCCCCTAGCGGGGGTAAATGAGCAGTTCTTC.

This clonotype has just a few counts. The rearrangement uses TRBV20-1 and TRBJ2-3, with TRBD2 matching 7 bases. The CDR3 loop spans 13 amino acids. Losses at the gene ends were 6 bases for V and 8 bases for J; bases not matched to a gene: 11. Germline-derived CDR1 and CDR2 are DFQATT and SNEGSKA (reference sequence). CDR3 coding DNA: TGCAGTGCCCGAGGAGGAGGCGGGAGTACGCAGTATTTT. It encodes CSARGGGGSTQYF.

The chain carries TRBV20-1 and TRBJ1-4; tentative D call: TRBD1 (5 bases). Germline-derived CDR1 and CDR2 are DFQATT and SNEGSKA (reference sequence). The length of the CDR3 is 13 residues. V gave up 0 bases and J gave up 8 bases, with 10 bases separating them. The DNA for the CDR3 is TGCAGTGCTAGAGACGCCTGGGGGGAAAAACTGTTTTTT. Its protein is CSARDAWGEKLFF.

This clonotype was seen more than once but under ten times. This chain joins TRBV20-1 and TRBJ2-3; D may be TRBD1 or TRBD2 (5 bases each). The CDR3 contains 13 residues. The germline CDR1 and CDR2 sequences are DFQATT and SNEGSKA (reference sequence). The V and J ends lost 5 bases and 3 bases respectively, with 12 bases between them. CDR3 region: CSADRDRTDTQYF. The CDR3, as DNA: TGCAGTGCTGACCGGGACCGGACAGATACGCAGTATTTT.

This chain links TRBV29-1 with TRBJ2-1; TRBD2 aligns across 8 bases. J was trimmed by 7 bases and V by 6 bases; bases with no gene match: 14. CDR1 is SQVTM and CDR2 is ANQGSEA in the germline V gene. The length of the CDR3 is 15 residues. CDR3 region: CSVLPTRAGDNEQFF. CDR3 bases: TGCAGCGTCCTTCCAACGAGAGCGGGAGATAATGAGCAGTTCTTC.